This T cell receptor (beta chain) was sequenced during a study of blood T cell repertoires in COVID-19. Authors' methods: Amplifying reference gene primers gave estimates of nucleated cell counts. Sequencing was performed with immunoSEQ multiplex PCR; in TCRdb, only in-frame clones are kept and a portion is missing. Clone size and the V and J calls come from that table; the DNA yielded D and trimming. The table lists about 480,000 clones, about 85% of them singletons. Germline V gene data show CDR1 as MGHRA and CDR2 as YSYEKL. V was pared by 5 bases and J by 5 bases, with 16 bases between. This CDR3 region has 16 residues.

V is TRBV4-1 and J is TRBJ1-6; weak D call: TRBD1 (5 bases). The specimen was PBMCs or T cells enriched from blood (not recorded which). This TCR was sampled from a woman aged 55-75 years who had recovered from COVID-19. The CDR3 DNA reads as TGCGCCAGCAGCACCCACCCCTTAGGGGATAATTCACCCCTCCACTTT. It yields the protein CASSTHPLGDNSPLHF.